This is a list of T cell receptor beta chains from one sample in a study of shared clonotypes between healthy human individuals. Sequencing was performed with immunoSEQ multiplex PCR; in TCRdb, only in-frame clones are kept and a portion is missing. The top ten hold roughly 1.7% of the sample, which has around 2.1 million clones, 93% seen once. Material: naive CD8+ T cells from PBMCs. The receptor source for this set is a man aged 18-30 years in good health. Some clones in this sample may be carry-over from other donors' samples. The CDR3 runs from the conserved cysteine through the conserved F or W.

cdr3_length: 16
j_call: TRBJ1-3
v_call: TRBV5-5
cdr3_aa: CASSIPPGVTGNTIYF

cdr3_length: 13
j_call: TRBJ1-2
v_call: TRBV6-1
cdr3_aa: CASRVPGLTGYTF

cdr3_length: 15
j_call: TRBJ1-1
v_call: TRBV2
cdr3_aa: CASRGTELMNTEAFF

cdr3_length: 18
j_call: TRBJ2-6
v_call: TRBV9
cdr3_aa: CASSVERDRGRGANVLTF

cdr3_length: 15
j_call: TRBJ1-4
v_call: TRBV27
cdr3_aa: CASSLRSRTNEKLFF

cdr3_length: 15
j_call: TRBJ2-7
v_call: TRBV7-8
cdr3_aa: CASSLVPGRGGEQYF

cdr3_length: 13
j_call: TRBJ2-7
v_call: TRBV7-8
cdr3_aa: CASSLGFSYEQYF

cdr3_length: 20
j_call: TRBJ1-5
v_call: TRBV6-1
cdr3_aa: CASSGTGVSTQPPFNQPQHF

cdr3_length: 15
j_call: TRBJ2-3
v_call: TRBV11-2
cdr3_aa: CASSLGRRSTDTQYF

cdr3_length: 16
j_call: TRBJ2-5
v_call: TRBV4-3
cdr3_aa: CASSLGLAGDQETQYF

cdr3_length: 12
j_call: TRBJ2-1
v_call: TRBV7-9
cdr3_aa: CASGVGYNEQFF

cdr3_length: 13
j_call: TRBJ2-7
v_call: TRBV11-3
cdr3_aa: CASSFESSYEQYF

cdr3_length: 14
j_call: TRBJ1-5
v_call: TRBV27
cdr3_aa: CASSTAGGLPPQHF

cdr3_length: 15
j_call: TRBJ1-1
v_call: TRBV6-5
cdr3_aa: CASSYSRGSFTEAFF

cdr3_length: 15
j_call: TRBJ2-2
v_call: TRBV30
cdr3_aa: CACFSGTGRGRGAVF

cdr3_length: 11
j_call: TRBJ2-1
v_call: TRBV7-9
cdr3_aa: CATKDPNEQFF

cdr3_length: 15
j_call: TRBJ2-7
v_call: TRBV4-1
cdr3_aa: CASSLLSGAPDEQYF

cdr3_length: 12
j_call: TRBJ2-2
v_call: TRBV9
cdr3_aa: CASSVNTRELFF

cdr3_length: 16
j_call: TRBJ2-7
v_call: TRBV19
cdr3_aa: CASSTVRGGSSYEQYF

cdr3_length: 14
j_call: TRBJ2-7
v_call: TRBV4-1
cdr3_aa: CASSHGDGTYEQYF

cdr3_length: 14
j_call: TRBJ1-2
v_call: TRBV7-9
cdr3_aa: CASSIAGTGNGYTF

cdr3_length: 16
j_call: TRBJ2-1
v_call: TRBV13
cdr3_aa: CASSLEGTSGRAKQFF

cdr3_length: 15
j_call: TRBJ2-1
v_call: TRBV9
cdr3_aa: CASSAGAPRDYEQFF

cdr3_length: 14
j_call: TRBJ2-7
v_call: TRBV27
cdr3_aa: CASSPRTGWHEQYF

cdr3_length: 15
j_call: TRBJ2-7
v_call: TRBV11-2
cdr3_aa: CASSLVVGHSYEQYF

cdr3_length: 15
j_call: TRBJ1-6
v_call: TRBV7-2
cdr3_aa: CASTPVGRDASPLHF

cdr3_length: 13
j_call: TRBJ2-1
v_call: TRBV29-1
cdr3_aa: CSVWPAVNNEQFF

cdr3_length: 14
j_call: TRBJ2-4
v_call: TRBV9
cdr3_aa: CASSGGRTDKIQYF

cdr3_length: 15
j_call: TRBJ1-2
v_call: TRBV4-3
cdr3_aa: CASSQEQSANYGYTF

cdr3_length: 12
j_call: TRBJ2-7
v_call: TRBV6-5
cdr3_aa: CASSYISGEQYF

cdr3_length: 12
j_call: TRBJ2-2
v_call: TRBV28
cdr3_aa: CASSAGTGELFF

cdr3_length: 13
j_call: TRBJ1-5
v_call: TRBV7-9
cdr3_aa: CASSLGETQPQHF

cdr3_length: 17
j_call: TRBJ2-1
v_call: TRBV5-1
cdr3_aa: CASSLSGSGRTYNEQFF

cdr3_length: 15
j_call: TRBJ2-5
v_call: TRBV5-1
cdr3_aa: CASTSDRGGQETQYF

cdr3_length: 14
j_call: TRBJ1-2
v_call: TRBV27
cdr3_aa: CASSFAGTENGYTF

cdr3_length: 16
j_call: TRBJ2-2
v_call: TRBV9
cdr3_aa: CASSPGASGSTGELFF

cdr3_length: 14
j_call: TRBJ1-5
v_call: TRBV7-4
cdr3_aa: CASSFRTLNQPQHF

cdr3_length: 17
j_call: TRBJ1-2
v_call: TRBV7-9
cdr3_aa: CASSGKGQGMFYYGYTF

cdr3_length: 14
j_call: TRBJ2-7
v_call: TRBV6-5
cdr3_aa: CASSYGGPHYEQYF

cdr3_length: 14
j_call: TRBJ2-5
v_call: TRBV27
cdr3_aa: CASSLARGWETQYF

cdr3_length: 16
j_call: TRBJ2-3
v_call: TRBV7-6
cdr3_aa: CASSLGSGTGTDTQYF

cdr3_length: 17
j_call: TRBJ1-1
v_call: TRBV7-9
cdr3_aa: CASSPYEGNRLNTEAFF

cdr3_length: 15
j_call: TRBJ2-4
v_call: TRBV7-9
cdr3_aa: CASSLQYRAKNIQYF

cdr3_length: 17
j_call: TRBJ2-3
v_call: TRBV15
cdr3_aa: CATSSLPGDSRTDTQYF

cdr3_length: 16
j_call: TRBJ2-2
v_call: TRBV2
cdr3_aa: CASSGPRGPDTGELFF

cdr3_length: 14
j_call: TRBJ2-7
v_call: TRBV19
cdr3_aa: CASSWSSGWEEQYF

cdr3_length: 18
j_call: TRBJ1-5
v_call: TRBV11-3
cdr3_aa: CASSLVRSGGQGAQPQHF

cdr3_length: 15
j_call: TRBJ2-2
v_call: TRBV15
cdr3_aa: CATSRGREESGELFF

cdr3_length: 15
j_call: TRBJ1-3
v_call: TRBV27
cdr3_aa: CASRRQGGPGNTIYF

cdr3_length: 17
j_call: TRBJ2-3
v_call: TRBV13
cdr3_aa: CASSGPLAGTSTDTQYF

cdr3_length: 16
j_call: TRBJ1-2
v_call: TRBV4-1
cdr3_aa: CASSQRPGTGALGYTF